The rows below give T cell receptor beta chains drawn from one sample of a study of blood T cell repertoires in COVID-19. Sequenced by immunoSEQ multiplex PCR; TCRdb stores in-frame clones only, minus some. The repertoire includes over 100,000 clones, roughly 79% of them detected once, and about 8.4% sits in the top ten. Sequenced: peripheral blood. These receptors were collected from a woman aged 55-69 years with active or convalescent COVID-19. The CDR3 runs from the conserved cysteine through the conserved F or W. The D gene is left open where the match is weak. The size field is filled for only some rows; it gives once, few, many or a size class.

size | J | D | V | CDR3 | DNA
NA | TRBJ2-1 | TRBD1 | TRBV7-2 | CASSQGQGVYYEQFF | TGTGCCAGCAGCCAGGGACAGGGGGTATACTATGAGCAGTTCTTC
NA | TRBJ2-5 | NA | TRBV3-1/TRBV3-2 | CASSQGGPETQYF | TGTGCCAGCAGCCAAGGGGGGCCAGAGACCCAGTACTTC
NA | TRBJ1-5 | NA | TRBV7-2 | CASSSTAIGRSNQPQHF | TGTGCCAGCAGCAGTACAGCTATTGGGAGGAGCAATCAGCCCCAGCATTTT
NA | TRBJ2-3 | NA | TRBV4-1 | CASSQLGHLSTDTQYF | TGCGCCAGCAGCCAACTGGGACACCTTAGCACAGATACGCAGTATTTT
few | TRBJ1-3 | TRBD1 | TRBV18 | CASSPQTGSGNTIYF | TGTGCCAGCTCACCACAGACAGGGTCTGGAAACACCATATATTTT
NA | TRBJ2-1 | TRBD2 | TRBV5-1 | CASSLEGAGGLTSYNEQFF | TGCGCCAGCAGCTTGGAAGGCGCGGGAGGACTAACCTCCTACAATGAGCAGTTCTTC
few | TRBJ1-2 | NA | TRBV5-1 | CASSNSGGRDFYGYTF | TGCGCCAGCAGCAACTCCGGTGGCAGGGATTTTTATGGCTACACCTTC
NA | TRBJ1-2 | NA | TRBV7-2 | CASSFNLDSNF | TGTGCCAGCAGCTTTAACCTTGATAGTAACTTC
NA | TRBJ1-6 | NA | TRBV6-5 | CASSIWTASPLHF | TGTGCCAGCAGCATATGGACAGCTTCACCCCTCCACTTT
NA | TRBJ2-7 | TRBD2 | TRBV19 | CASSDLAGDTYEQYF | TGTGCCAGTAGTGATCTAGCGGGAGACACCTACGAGCAGTACTTC
NA | TRBJ2-1 | NA | TRBV6-5 | CASRPKRSSYNEQFF | TGTGCCAGCAGGCCCAAGAGGAGCTCCTACAATGAGCAGTTCTTC
few | TRBJ2-2 | TRBD2 | TRBV7-2 | CASSSSGTTTGELFF | TGTGCCAGCAGCTCTTCCGGGACTACCACCGGGGAGCTGTTTTTT
NA | TRBJ1-6 | NA | TRBV12-2 | CASRFYPRYRVDNSPLHF | TGTGCAAGTCGCTTCTACCCAAGGTACAGGGTTGATAATTCACCCCTCCACTTT
NA | TRBJ1-6 | TRBD1 | TRBV19 | CASTTTGVHNSPLHF | TGTGCCAGTACCACAACAGGGGTGCATAATTCACCCCTCCACTTT
once | TRBJ2-2 | TRBD2 | TRBV2 | CASTSGGPTGELFF | TGTGCCAGTACTAGCGGGGGACCGACCGGGGAGCTGTTTTTT
few | TRBJ1-5 | TRBD1 | TRBV10-3 | CAISDSDRGYQPQHF | TGTGCCATCAGTGACTCGGACAGGGGGTATCAGCCCCAGCATTTT
NA | TRBJ1-6 | NA | TRBV7-3 | CASSLGQSNSPLHF | TGTGCCAGCAGCCTCGGACAGTCGAATTCACCCCTCCACTTT
NA | TRBJ2-4 | TRBD2 | TRBV19 | CASSNNQRGAKNIQYF | TGTGCCAGTAGTAATAACCAGCGGGGGGCCAAAAACATTCAGTACTTC
medium-sized | TRBJ1-1 | NA | TRBV4-2 | CASSQGDQGAEAFF | TGTGCCAGCAGCCAAGGAGACCAGGGCGCTGAAGCTTTCTTT
few | TRBJ2-5 | NA | TRBV2 | CASSGTGPGETQYF | TGTGCCAGCAGTGGGACCGGTCCAGGGGAGACCCAGTACTTC
few | TRBJ1-2 | NA | TRBV6-2/TRBV6-3 | CASSRGVTDYGYTF | TGTGCCAGCAGCCGCGGAGTGACGGATTATGGCTACACCTTC
NA | TRBJ1-4 | NA | TRBV10-3 | CAIMDSNEKLFF | TGTGCCATCATGGACAGCAATGAAAAACTGTTTTTT
NA | TRBJ2-1 | TRBD1 | TRBV4-1 | CASSHQDRYNEQFF | TGCGCCAGCAGCCACCAGGACAGGTACAATGAGCAGTTCTTC
few | TRBJ2-2 | TRBD1 | TRBV5-1 | CASSLGTDTGELFF | TGCGCCAGCAGCCTCGGGACAGACACCGGGGAGCTGTTTTTT
NA | TRBJ2-1 | TRBD2 | TRBV14 | CASSHYRAPGRDNEQFF | TGTGCCAGCAGCCACTACCGGGCCCCTGGGAGGGACAATGAGCAGTTCTTC
NA | TRBJ1-6 | NA | TRBV27 | CASSFEGWASSPLHF | TGTGCCAGCAGTTTTGAGGGCTGGGCCTCTTCACCCCTCCACTTT
few | TRBJ2-3 | TRBD1 | TRBV11-2 | CASSRGQGARSDTQYF | TGTGCCAGCAGTCGAGGACAGGGGGCGCGGTCAGATACGCAGTATTTT
NA | TRBJ1-1 | NA | TRBV5-4 | CASSLGQEPRNTEAFF | TGTGCCAGCAGCTTGGGACAGGAACCACGGAACACTGAAGCTTTCTTT
NA | TRBJ1-1 | NA | TRBV28 | CASSRGTKGTEAFF | TGTGCCAGCAGCCGAGGGACAAAAGGCACTGAAGCTTTCTTT
NA | TRBJ1-1 | NA | TRBV30 | CAWSRGGYSRTEAFF | TGTGCCTGGAGCCGCGGGGGGTACAGCCGTACTGAAGCTTTCTTT
NA | TRBJ2-1 | TRBD2 | TRBV24-1 | CATSAPRGAGVVNEQFF | TGTGCCACCAGTGCCCCCCGAGGAGCGGGAGTGGTTAATGAGCAGTTCTTC
few | TRBJ2-3 | TRBD1 | TRBV7-9 | CASWKGGAKDTQYF | TGTGCCAGCTGGAAAGGGGGCGCAAAAGATACGCAGTATTTT
few | TRBJ2-5 | NA | TRBV9 | CASSLRGRETQYF | TGTGCCAGCAGCCTTCGGGGTAGGGAGACCCAGTACTTC